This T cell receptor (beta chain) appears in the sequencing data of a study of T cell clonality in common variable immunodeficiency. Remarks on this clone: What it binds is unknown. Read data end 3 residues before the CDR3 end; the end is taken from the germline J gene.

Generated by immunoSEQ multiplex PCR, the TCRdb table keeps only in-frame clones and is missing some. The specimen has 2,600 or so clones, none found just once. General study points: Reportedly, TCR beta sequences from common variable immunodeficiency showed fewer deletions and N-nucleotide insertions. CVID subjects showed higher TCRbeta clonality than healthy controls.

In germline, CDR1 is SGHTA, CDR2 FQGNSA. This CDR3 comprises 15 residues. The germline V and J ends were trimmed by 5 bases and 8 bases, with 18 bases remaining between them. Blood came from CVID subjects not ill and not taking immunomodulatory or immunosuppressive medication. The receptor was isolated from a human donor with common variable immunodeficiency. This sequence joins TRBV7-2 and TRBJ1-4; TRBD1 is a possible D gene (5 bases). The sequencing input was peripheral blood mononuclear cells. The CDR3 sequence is CASSPFGGGPEKLFF. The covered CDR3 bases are TGTGCCAGCAGCCCCTTCGGGGGAGGGCCGGAAAAA.